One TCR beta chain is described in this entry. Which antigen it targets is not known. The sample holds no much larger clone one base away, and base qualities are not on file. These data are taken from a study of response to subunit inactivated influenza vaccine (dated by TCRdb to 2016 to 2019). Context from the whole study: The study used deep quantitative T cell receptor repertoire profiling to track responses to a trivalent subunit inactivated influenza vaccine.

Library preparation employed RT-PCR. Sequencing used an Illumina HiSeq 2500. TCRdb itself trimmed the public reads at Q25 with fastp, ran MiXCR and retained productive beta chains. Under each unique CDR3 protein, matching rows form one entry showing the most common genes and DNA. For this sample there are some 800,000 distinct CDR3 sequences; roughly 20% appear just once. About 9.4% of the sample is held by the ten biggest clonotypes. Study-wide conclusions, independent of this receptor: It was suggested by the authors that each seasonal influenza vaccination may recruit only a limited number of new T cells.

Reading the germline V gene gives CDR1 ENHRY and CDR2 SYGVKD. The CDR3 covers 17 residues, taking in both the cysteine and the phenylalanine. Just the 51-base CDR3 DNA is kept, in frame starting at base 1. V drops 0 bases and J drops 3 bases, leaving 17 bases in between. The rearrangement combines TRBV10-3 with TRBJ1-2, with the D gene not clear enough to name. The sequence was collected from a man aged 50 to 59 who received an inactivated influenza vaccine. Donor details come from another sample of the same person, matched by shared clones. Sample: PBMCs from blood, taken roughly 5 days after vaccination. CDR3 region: CAISESSRRSRHYGYTF. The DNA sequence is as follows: TGTGCCATCAGTGAGTCTTCAAGGAGGTCCCGACACTATGGCTACACCTTC.